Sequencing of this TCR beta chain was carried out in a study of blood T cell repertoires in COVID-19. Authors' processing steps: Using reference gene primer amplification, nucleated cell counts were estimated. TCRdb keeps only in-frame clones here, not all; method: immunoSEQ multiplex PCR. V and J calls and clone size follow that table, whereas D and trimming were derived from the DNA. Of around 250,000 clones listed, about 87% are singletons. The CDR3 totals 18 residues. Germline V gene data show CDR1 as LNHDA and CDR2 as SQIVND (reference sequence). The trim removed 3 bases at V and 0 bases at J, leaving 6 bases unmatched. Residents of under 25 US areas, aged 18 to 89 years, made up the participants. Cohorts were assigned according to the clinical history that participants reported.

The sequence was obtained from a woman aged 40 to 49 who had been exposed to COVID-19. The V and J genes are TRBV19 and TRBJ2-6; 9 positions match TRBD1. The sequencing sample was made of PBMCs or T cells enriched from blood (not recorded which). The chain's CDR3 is CASSMGQGTTSGANVLTF. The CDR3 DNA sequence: TGTGCCAGTAGTATGGGACAGGGCACGACCTCTGGGGCCAACGTCCTGACTTTC.